These 26 T cell receptor beta chains were sequenced from one sample in a study of cytomegalovirus exposure and HLA in healthy donors. The PCR ran on 60 Vbeta and 13 Jbeta primers. Repertoires were generated with immunoSEQ multiplex PCR, while TCRdb's copy carries only in-frame clones and drops some. Of approximately 120,000 clones in the sample, roughly 77% were seen once. The sample was PBMCs. These TCRs come from a woman aged 25 to 39 in good health and CMV-seronegative.

The chain links TRBV7-9 to TRBJ1-6; D ambiguous. Per the germline V gene, CDR1 is SEHNR and CDR2 is FQNEAQ (reference sequence). The CDR3 sequence is 15 residues long. The V end lost 1 base, the J end lost 12 bases, and 16 bases lay between the germline ends. The CDR3, as DNA: TGTGCCAGCAGCTTAGATGCCGGATCGGCGGGACCCCTCCACTTT. Its translation: CASSLDAGSAGPLHF.

This chain connects TRBV6-4 to TRBJ2-4; 8 nucleotides align to TRBD1. The V segment lost 4 bases and the J segment 8 bases; nucleotides outside the gene matches: 10. Looked up from germline, CDR1 is MRHNA and CDR2 is SNTAGT. The CDR3 extends over 15 amino acids. CDR3 loop: CASSVGQGEGDIQYF. CDR3 bases: TGTGCCAGCAGTGTCGGACAGGGAGAGGGGGACATTCAGTACTTC.

The chain couples TRBV2 to TRBJ2-2, with 11 bases aligning to TRBD1. The V gene's germline CDR1 is SNHLY and CDR2 FYNNEI. The trim removed 6 bases at V and 6 bases at J, leaving 3 bases unmatched. This CDR3 is 14 amino acids long. CDR3 residues: CASRAGQGAGELFF. The CDR3 DNA follows: TGTGCCAGCAGAGCGGGACAGGGGGCCGGGGAGCTGTTTTTT.

The gene calls are TRBV9 and TRBJ2-1; 9 bases are shared with TRBD2. Germline CDR1 and CDR2: SGDLS and YYNGEE. Trimming cost V 2 bases and J 7 bases; bases outside gene matches: 13. CDR3 length: 17 residues. The CDR3 nucleotides are TGTGCCAGCAGCGTTAATTTCGGCGGGAGGGTAGGGAATGAGCAGTTCTTC. Translated, it gives CASSVNFGGRVGNEQFF.

Regarding this clone: The sample carries other DNA sequences with the same CDR3. The gene calls are TRBV9 and TRBJ1-2, with D unclear. The CDR3 is 14 residues long. CDR1 is SGDLS and CDR2 is YYNGEE in the germline V gene. V shed 3 bases and J shed 0 bases, with 9 bases lying between them. The DNA for the CDR3 is TGTGCCAGCAGCGGCAATCTAGCTAACTATGGCTACACCTTC. Its translation: CASSGNLANYGYTF.

This clone appeared once. V and J are TRBV21-1 and TRBJ2-1; the table's D call of TRBD2 was not tested on the DNA. TRBV21-1 is listed as a pseudogene. The CDR3 is 12 residues long. The CDR3 DNA is TGTGCCAGCAGCAAAGCAAGCCATGAGCAGTTCTTC. Protein: CASSKASHEQFF.

This sequence joins TRBV6-4 and TRBJ2-3; D not certain. Germline-derived CDR1 and CDR2 are MRHNA and SNTAGT. The V end was cut by 4 bases, the J end by 2 bases, with 7 bases between. This CDR3 spans 13 amino acids. The CDR3 sequence: CASSGSSTDTQYF. The CDR3 region has the DNA TGTGCCAGCAGTGGAAGCTCCACAGATACGCAGTATTTT.

This chain connects TRBV10-1 to TRBJ1-6; tentative D call: TRBD1 (5 bases). This CDR3 contains 23 residues. V shed 7 bases and J shed 9 bases, with 43 bases lying between them. Germline V CDR1 and CDR2: WNHNN, SYGVQD (reference sequence). CDR3 in amino acids: CASIRLPPAGQDRRRAGFSPLHF. The CDR3, as DNA: TGCGCCAGCATTCGACTCCCCCCGGCAGGGCAGGATAGGCGAAGGGCAGGATTTTCACCCCTCCACTTT.

The chain has TRBV5-4 and TRBJ1-1; D gene ambiguous. Per germline, CDR1 SGHNT and CDR2 YYREEE (reference sequence). This CDR3 spans 15 amino acids. V shed 2 bases and J shed 1 base, with 12 bases lying between them. The DNA of the CDR3 is TGTGCCAGCAGCTTATCGCACTGGTCGAACACTGAAGCTTTCTTT. Translation: CASSLSHWSNTEAFF.

The V and J genes are TRBV7-9 and TRBJ1-2; 7 nucleotides agree with TRBD1. CDR3 length equals 13 residues. CDR1 is SEHNR and CDR2 is FQNEAQ in the germline V gene (reference sequence). The J segment lost 4 bases and the V segment lost 7 bases, leaving 6 bases of the junction unmatched. The CDR3 sequence is CASTEQGSYGYTF. The CDR3 bases are TGTGCCAGCACCGAACAGGGGTCCTATGGCTACACCTTC.

This chain joins TRBV2 and TRBJ2-3; 8 bases are a match to TRBD1. CDR3 size: 14 residues. Per the germline V gene, CDR1 is SNHLY and CDR2 is FYNNEI. Trimming at V came to 5 bases and at J to 0 bases, leaving 1 base not matched to a gene. The CDR3 spells CASSRTGSTDTQYF. DNA of the CDR3: TGTGCCAGCAGTCGGACAGGGAGCACAGATACGCAGTATTTT.

This clone was detected a few times. The chain couples TRBV30 to TRBJ1-1; 7 bases agree with TRBD1. Per germline, CDR1 GTSNPN and CDR2 SVGIG (reference sequence). V lost 2 bases to trimming and J lost 5 bases; unmatched junction nucleotides: 8. The CDR3 runs to 14 residues. The CDR3: CAWSPGGKETEAFF. CDR3 nucleotides: TGTGCCTGGAGTCCAGGGGGTAAAGAAACTGAAGCTTTCTTT.

The chain uses TRBV19 and TRBJ2-7; 10 bases fit TRBD1. The CDR3 is 16 residues long. Germline V gene data show CDR1 as LNHDA and CDR2 as SQIVND (reference sequence). V lost 3 bases and J lost 6; bases outside the gene matches: 11. The CDR3 loop reads CASSMFEGTGVREQYF. In DNA, the CDR3 is TGTGCCAGTAGTATGTTTGAGGGGACAGGGGTGCGCGAGCAGTACTTC.

J is TRBJ1-5 and V is TRBV19; tentatively, D is TRBD1 (5 bases). CDR1 LNHDA and CDR2 SQIVND come from the germline V gene (reference sequence). There are 15 residues in the CDR3. Deletions cut 6 bases from V and 9 bases from J, with 21 bases between. The CDR3 nucleotides read TGTGCCAGTAGGAAAGAGGGAGGGGTGCTTGCGCCCCAGCATTTT. Translated, it gives CASRKEGGVLAPQHF.

The chain links TRBV7-2 to TRBJ2-7; 7 positions agree with TRBD2. CDR3 length: 15 residues. Germline trimming cut 8 bases from V and 4 bases from J; bases unmatched to any gene: 14. The germline V gene has CDR1 SGHTA and CDR2 FQGNSA. This CDR3 reads CASLKWGGSGYEQYF. The CDR3 bases are TGTGCCAGCTTAAAATGGGGCGGGAGTGGGTACGAGCAGTACTTC.

The genes are TRBV7-9 and TRBJ2-7; 9 nucleotides line up with TRBD1. The germline V gene has CDR1 SEHNR and CDR2 FQNEAQ (reference sequence). There are 15 residues in the CDR3. With 5 bases clipped from V and 0 bases from J, the junction kept 5 bases outside the gene matches. Here the CDR3 reads CASSLGTGRSYEQYF. DNA of the CDR3: TGTGCCAGCAGCCTCGGGACAGGGCGCTCCTACGAGCAGTACTTC.

Only one count was recorded for this clone. The chain joins TRBV6-5 to TRBJ1-1; unclear D gene. The CDR3 totals 15 residues. V was trimmed by 5 bases and J by 1 base, leaving 14 bases between them. Germline loops: CDR1 MNHEY, CDR2 SVGAGI. This CDR3 reads CASSPRERSNTEAFF. Written as DNA, the CDR3 is TGTGCCAGCAGTCCACGTGAGCGGTCGAACACTGAAGCTTTCTTT.

The V call is TRBV7-6, the J call TRBJ2-7, with 8 positions matching TRBD2. The CDR3 covers 15 residues. Germline CDR1 is SGHVS and CDR2 is FNYEAQ. Trimming cost V 2 bases and J 1 base; bases outside gene matches: 4. The CDR3 here is CASSLSSGLSYEQYF. CDR3 nucleotides: TGTGCCAGCAGCTTATCTAGCGGGCTTTCCTACGAGCAGTACTTC.

Only a few counts were recorded for this clone. CDR3 nucleotide sequence: TGTGCCAGCAGCGATAGCGGGCCCATCCGCTCTGGGGCCAACGTCCTGACTTTC. This codes for CASSDSGPIRSGANVLTF. The chain has TRBV9 and TRBJ2-6; 7 nucleotides align to TRBD2. The CDR3 extends over 18 amino acids. J gave up 0 bases and V 3 bases, and 9 bases lay outside the gene matches. Germline V CDR1 and CDR2: SGDLS, YYNGEE.

The chain is built from TRBV9 and TRBJ2-2; D not resolved. Trimming left V 0 bases short and J 1 base short, with 10 bases between. CDR1 and CDR2 from the germline V gene are SGDLS and YYNGEE. There are 16 residues in the CDR3. CDR3 protein: CASSVEAAWNTGELFF. The CDR3 nucleotides read TGTGCCAGCAGCGTAGAGGCGGCGTGGAACACCGGGGAGCTGTTTTTT.

The chain employs TRBV5-4 and TRBJ2-1; 12 bases are shared with TRBD2. This CDR3 spans 16 amino acids. Trimming cost V 4 bases and J 10 bases; bases outside gene matches: 12. CDR1 is SGHNT and CDR2 is YYREEE in the germline V gene (reference sequence). The CDR3 nucleotides read TGTGCCAGCAGCGGACTCACTAGCGGGGGGAGGCGGGAGCAGTTCTTC. Amino acid sequence: CASSGLTSGGRREQFF.

The chain carries TRBV10-2 and TRBJ2-7; the D gene is possibly TRBD1 (5 bases). The CDR3 sequence is 12 residues long. Germline V CDR1 and CDR2: WSHSY, SAAADI. V dropped 7 bases and J dropped 0 bases, with 7 bases sitting between them. In DNA form, the CDR3 reads TGCGCCAGCAAGGACATCTCCTACGAGCAGTACTTC. It codes for CASKDISYEQYF.

In the case of this clone: At one of its ends the junction is not consistent with the germline gene, which may arise from a read error. The V and J genes are TRBV7-7 and TRBJ1-1, with a tentative D call TRBD1 (6 bases). The length of the CDR3 is 16 residues. Germline CDR1 is SSHAT and CDR2 is FNYEAQ (reference sequence). CDR3 in amino acids: CASSSARDTRNTEAFF. The CDR3 nucleotides read TGTGCTAGCAGCTCCGCGAGGGACACCCGGAACACTGAAGCTTTCTTT.

The CDR3 DNA reads TGTGCCAGCAGTGAAACCGGACATGAAGGTACTGAAGCTTTCTTT. This sequence encodes CASSETGHEGTEAFF. This chain uses TRBV2 with TRBJ1-1; possibly TRBD1 for D (5 bases). Germline-derived CDR1 and CDR2 are SNHLY and FYNNEI. Trimming took off 2 bases at V and 5 bases at J, with 15 bases between the two ends. The CDR3 has 15 residues.

V and J are TRBV18 and TRBJ2-2, with D possibly TRBD1 on 6 matching bases. With 2 bases removed from V and 5 bases from J, the gap between germline ends came to 12 bases. This CDR3 contains 15 residues. Germline V gives CDR1 KGHSH, CDR2 LQKENI. CDR3 nucleotide sequence: TGTGCCAGCTCACCAGGGCAGGGGAAGACCGGGGAGCTGTTTTTT. It is translated as CASSPGQGKTGELFF.

The chain uses TRBV19 and TRBJ1-6, with D possibly matching TRBD1 (6 bases). Trimming pared 5 bases from V and 7 bases from J, leaving 6 bases between. From germline, CDR1 is LNHDA and CDR2 SQIVND (reference sequence). The CDR3 extends over 12 amino acids. The CDR3 DNA sequence: TGTGCCAGTAGTGACAGGAATTCACCCCTCCACTTT. The encoded protein is CASSDRNSPLHF.